The 23 T cell receptor beta chains presented below share a single source sample, sequenced in a study of shared clonotypes between healthy human individuals. Naive CD8 cells were CD45RO-negative, positively selected for CCR7, excluding terminally differentiated effector memory CD45RA+ cells. Sequencing was performed with immunoSEQ multiplex PCR; in TCRdb, only in-frame clones are kept and a portion is missing. Among about 800,000 clones listed, about 96% were seen once. Sample: naive CD8+ T cells sorted from blood. All receptors come from a man younger than 40 in good health.

The chain is built from TRBV28 and TRBJ2-7; no reliable D call. The length of the CDR3 is 14 residues. V shed 1 base and J shed 1 base, with 8 bases lying between them. Germline assignment: CDR1 MDHEN and CDR2 SYDVKM. The CDR3 bases are TGTGCCAGCAGTTTATCTGGGGAATCCTACGAGCAGTACTTC. It encodes CASSLSGESYEQYF.

V and J are TRBV9 and TRBJ2-3, with 10 bases lining up with TRBD2. Per the germline V gene, CDR1 is SGDLS and CDR2 is YYNGEE. J lost 6 bases, V lost 4 bases, and 11 bases had no gene match. The CDR3 spans 16 residues. CDR3: CASSPRAGGPGDTQYF. In nucleotides, the CDR3 is TGTGCCAGCAGCCCGCGAGCGGGAGGGCCGGGGGATACGCAGTATTTT.

This rearrangement joins TRBV19 to TRBJ2-5; TRBD2 matches 7 bases. J lost 2 bases, V lost 6 bases, and 6 bases had no gene match. The germline gives CDR1 LNHDA, CDR2 SQIVND (reference sequence). The CDR3 loop spans 14 amino acids. Written as DNA, the CDR3 is TGTGCCAGTAGCCTCCTAGCGGCACAAGAGACCCAGTACTTC. Protein product: CASSLLAAQETQYF. The variable domain in full, with the rest retrieved from reference TRBV19 and TRBJ2-5, is DGGITQSPKYLFRKEGQNVTLSCEQNLNHDAMYWYRQDPGQGLRLIYYSQIVNDFQKGDIAEGYSVSREKKESFPLTVTSAQKNPTAFYLCASSLLAAQETQYFGPGTRLLVL.

V gene TRBV29-1 combines with J gene TRBJ2-7; 7 bases align to TRBD1. Germline V CDR1 and CDR2: SQVTM, ANQGSEA. V was pared by 7 bases and J by 2 bases, with 8 bases of the junction left unmatched. The length of the CDR3 is 13 residues. The CDR3 is CSARTGLTYEQYF. CDR3 in DNA: TGCAGCGCTAGGACAGGTTTGACCTACGAGCAGTACTTC.

V usage is TRBV7-9 and J usage is TRBJ2-1; weak D call: TRBD1 (6 bases). Per germline, CDR1 SEHNR and CDR2 FQNEAQ (reference sequence). V lost 2 bases to trimming and J lost 7 bases, with 12 bases between them. The CDR3 consists of 14 residues. In DNA form, the CDR3 reads TGTGCCAGCAGCTTATGGGAGCAGGGGAATGAGCAGTTCTTC. Its translation is CASSLWEQGNEQFF. Using reference TRBV7-9 and TRBJ2-1 for the parts outside the CDR3, the full variable domain is DTGVSQNPRHKITKRGQNVTFRCDPISEHNRLYWYRQTLGQGPEFLTYFQNEAQLEKSRLLSDRFSAERPKGSFSTLEIQRTEQGDSAMYLCASSLWEQGNEQFFGPGTRLTVL.

CDR3 DNA: TGTGCCAGCAGGCCAGGAGGGACAGCGACGCATGGCTACACCTTC. Its protein product is CASRPGGTATHGYTF. V usage is TRBV7-9 and J usage is TRBJ1-2, with TRBD1 matching over 7 bases. Germline V gene lookup returns CDR1 SEHNR and CDR2 FQNEAQ (reference sequence). This CDR3 region has 15 residues. V shed 6 bases, J shed 6 bases, and the junction held 13 bases outside the gene matches.

The rearrangement links TRBV29-1 to TRBJ2-1, with a weak D call TRBD1 (6 bases). The CDR3 spans 14 residues. V was clipped by 3 bases and J by 2 bases, with 11 bases between them. CDR1 SQVTM and CDR2 ANQGSEA come from the germline V gene. The DNA of the CDR3 is TGCAGCGTTGACAACAGGGACACCTACAATGAGCAGTTCTTC. Protein sequence: CSVDNRDTYNEQFF.

V gene TRBV7-9 combines with J gene TRBJ2-7, with D maybe TRBD1 (6 bases). The CDR3 is 16 residues long. Deletions cut 2 bases from V and 3 bases from J, with 17 bases between. Germline V gene sequence: CDR1 SEHNR, CDR2 FQNEAQ (reference sequence). CDR3 nucleotide sequence: TGTGCCAGCAGCTTAACGACAGGACGGTCCCTCTACGAGCAGTACTTC. It yields the protein CASSLTTGRSLYEQYF.

The chain links TRBV25-1 to TRBJ2-5, with D hard to call. Germline assignment: CDR1 MGHDK and CDR2 SYGVNS. V lost 4 bases, J lost 5 bases, and 14 bases lay in between. The CDR3 has 14 amino acids. The CDR3 DNA follows: TGTGCCAGCAGTGGGGCAGCACCACCGGAGACCCAGTACTTC. Protein: CASSGAAPPETQYF. Full variable domain (rest looked up from reference TRBV25-1 and TRBJ2-5): EADIYQTPRYLVIGTGKKITLECSQTMGHDKMYWYQQDPGMELHLIHYSYGVNSTEKGDLSSESTVSRIRTEHFPLTLESARPSHTSQYLCASSGAAPPETQYFGPGTRLLVL.

Points on this clone: This specimen includes other DNA sequences encoding the same CDR3. The chain joins TRBV14 to TRBJ2-1; a weak D match, TRBD2 (6 bases). This CDR3 comprises 15 residues. Germline CDR1 and CDR2: SGHDN and FVKESK. Trimming shortened V by 2 bases and J by 4 bases, and 12 bases separated the two germline ends. CDR3 sequence reads: CASSQTSRSYNEQFF. CDR3 nucleotide sequence: TGTGCCAGCAGCCAAACTAGCCGGTCGTACAATGAGCAGTTCTTC.

The chain has TRBV30 and TRBJ1-3; no clear D. From germline, CDR1 is GTSNPN and CDR2 SVGIG (reference sequence). The CDR3 has 14 amino acids. The germline V and J ends were trimmed by 1 base and 0 bases, with 7 bases remaining between them. The CDR3 spells CAWSGPASGNTIYF. For the CDR3, the DNA is TGTGCCTGGAGTGGACCGGCCTCTGGAAACACCATATATTTT.

The chain combines TRBV7-2 with TRBJ2-7; no firm D call. V lost 3 bases and J lost 2, with 5 bases in between. CDR3 length: 12 residues. From germline, CDR1 is SGHTA and CDR2 FQGNSA. The CDR3 spells CASSFPTYEQYF. The CDR3 DNA is TGTGCCAGCAGCTTTCCCACCTACGAGCAGTACTTC.

V is TRBV7-8 and J is TRBJ2-7, with 7 bases aligning to TRBD1. This CDR3 comprises 13 residues. V lost 4 bases and J lost 6; bases outside the gene matches: 6. CDR1 is SGHVS and CDR2 is FQNEAQ in the germline V gene. The CDR3 nucleotides read TGTGCCAGCAGCTCCGGACAGGAAGTCGAGCAGTACTTC. It codes for CASSSGQEVEQYF.

The chain has TRBV30 and TRBJ1-2; a weak D match, TRBD1 (5 bases). V lost 0 bases, J lost 6 bases, and 14 bases lay in between. The CDR3 has 14 residues. In germline, CDR1 is GTSNPN, CDR2 SVGIG (reference sequence). The chain's CDR3 is CAWSVQSGRDGYTF. CDR3 nucleotide sequence: TGTGCCTGGAGTGTACAGTCAGGGAGGGATGGCTACACCTTC.

This rearrangement joins TRBV28 to TRBJ2-3, with 10 positions matching TRBD2. Germline V gene sequence: CDR1 MDHEN, CDR2 SYDVKM. The CDR3 runs 17 residues. Germline trimming cut 9 bases from V and 2 bases from J; bases unmatched to any gene: 14. The CDR3 DNA is TGTGCCAGTTTACTTAGGACTAGCGGTTTATTCACAGATACGCAGTATTTT. As protein: CASLLRTSGLFTDTQYF.

In its sample, this clone was seen once. The chain carries TRBV9 and TRBJ2-3; 9 bases fit TRBD2. Germline V gene sequence: CDR1 SGDLS, CDR2 YYNGEE. V lost 0 bases and J lost 6; bases outside the gene matches: 8. The length of the CDR3 is 16 residues. Here the CDR3 reads CASSVGPSGTEDTQYF. CDR3 nucleotide sequence: TGTGCCAGCAGCGTAGGTCCTAGCGGGACGGAGGATACGCAGTATTTT.

The V gene is TRBV11-3, the J gene TRBJ2-1; D is ambiguous. This CDR3 comprises 12 residues. Trimming left V 3 bases short and J 8 bases short, with 8 bases between. Germline-derived CDR1 and CDR2 are SGHNT and YENEEA. The DNA for the CDR3 is TGTGCCAGCAGCTTTCCAAACGATGAGCAGTTCTTC. Translating gives CASSFPNDEQFF.

The chain has TRBV7-2 and TRBJ2-1, with TRBD2 matching 8 bases. The CDR3 has 14 residues. V was clipped by 4 bases and J by 5 bases; unmatched bases: 4. Germline V lookup: CDR1 SGHTA, CDR2 FQGNSA. CDR3 protein: CASSSLLADNEQFF. The CDR3 bases are TGTGCCAGCAGCTCGTTACTAGCGGACAATGAGCAGTTCTTC.

The chain has TRBV7-9 and TRBJ2-5; D not certain. Trimming removed 8 bases from V and 0 bases from J, with 22 bases in between. CDR3 length equals 17 residues. Germline CDR1 is SEHNR and CDR2 is FQNEAQ (reference sequence). As DNA, the CDR3 is TGTGCCAGCTGCAACTCCCCCGGGTACAGCAACCAAGAGACCCAGTACTTC. As protein: CASCNSPGYSNQETQYF.

As to this clone: Given a much more abundant clone one base away, this may be a read error. The V and J genes are TRBV13 and TRBJ1-1, with D uncertain. The CDR3 has 13 residues. V lost 3 bases and J lost 1, with 6 bases in between. Looked up from germline, CDR1 is PRHDT and CDR2 is FYEKMQ (reference sequence). The CDR3 bases are TGTGCCAGCAGCTTGGAGGGGAACACTGAAGCTTTCTTT. Encoded protein: CASSLEGNTEAFF.

This clone came up once. The V and J genes are TRBV11-2 and TRBJ2-7; 9 bases map to TRBD1. V lost 4 bases and J lost 7; bases outside the gene matches: 5. Germline V gene data show CDR1 as SGHAT and CDR2 as FQNNGV. This CDR3 is 13 amino acids long. The CDR3 nucleotides read TGTGCCAGCAGCTCCCGACAGGGGGGGGAGCAGTACTTC. Amino acid sequence: CASSSRQGGEQYF.

The J gene is TRBJ2-3, the V gene TRBV7-6; TRBD2 aligns across 8 bases. CDR1 SGHVS and CDR2 FNYEAQ come from the germline V gene. The V segment lost 6 bases and the J segment 0 bases; nucleotides outside the gene matches: 8. The CDR3 spans 16 residues. The CDR3: CASSWIAGTSTDTQYF. The CDR3 DNA reads TGTGCCAGCAGTTGGATAGCGGGGACTAGCACAGATACGCAGTATTTT.

In DNA, the CDR3 is TGCAGCGTCCAGTCCGAGGACGGGGACTATGGCTACACCTTC. This encodes CSVQSEDGDYGYTF. This sequence joins TRBV29-1 and TRBJ1-2; D gene ambiguous. The CDR3 has 14 residues. V was trimmed by 6 bases and J by 3 bases, leaving 17 bases between them. Germline V lookup: CDR1 SQVTM, CDR2 ANQGSEA.